This is a list of T cell receptor beta chains from one sample in a study of Graves' ophthalmopathy and Graves' hyperthyroidism. One entry per CDR3 protein results from TCRdb running MiXCR on the multiplex PCR reads. The sample has some 240,000 distinct CDR3 sequences, roughly 50% seen once; the top ten hold roughly half. Sequencing was carried out using peripheral blood. These receptor sequences come from an adult man with Graves' ophthalmopathy. CDR3s include the opening cysteine and the closing phenylalanine or tryptophan. Each record gives: CDR3 protein, CDR3 DNA, clone size, J gene, V gene, D gene. D genes are given only for firm matches. Size values are once, few and many counts, or a class for expanded clones, and some rows have none.

CDR3: CATSPGQPYGYTF; DNA: TGTGCCACCAGCCCTGGACAGCCGTATGGCTACACCTTC; size: few; J: TRBJ1-2; V: TRBV15; D: -
CDR3: CASFPGHYYEQYF; DNA: TGTGCTAGTTTTCCGGGACATTACTACGAGCAGTACTTC; size: -; J: TRBJ2-7; V: TRBV12-3/TRBV12-4; D: -
CDR3: CASSSQGGRIPRANVLTF; DNA: TGTGCCAGCAGCTCCCAGGGAGGCAGGATCCCTAGGGCCAACGTCCTGACTTTC; size: -; J: TRBJ2-6; V: TRBV7-2; D: -
CDR3: CASSLSLLETQYF; DNA: TGCGCCAGCAGCTTGTCTTTGTTGGAGACCCAGTACTTC; size: -; J: TRBJ2-5; V: TRBV5-1; D: -
CDR3: CASSPTSGAIRELFF; DNA: TGTGCCAGCAGCCCGACTAGCGGGGCCATCCGGGAGCTGTTTTTT; size: few; J: TRBJ2-2; V: TRBV7-9; D: TRBD2
CDR3: CASSDRQGYQPQHF; DNA: TGCGCCAGCAGTGATAGGCAGGGATATCAGCCCCAGCATTTT; size: many; J: TRBJ1-5; V: TRBV10-2; D: -
CDR3: CSASRDPRETQYF; DNA: TGCAGTGCTAGTCGGGACCCAAGGGAGACCCAGTACTTC; size: -; J: TRBJ2-5; V: TRBV20-1; D: -
CDR3: CASRGLRDEKLFF; DNA: TGTGCCAGCAGGGGCTTACGAGATGAAAAACTGTTTTTT; size: -; J: TRBJ1-4; V: TRBV12-3/TRBV12-4; D: -
CDR3: CASSLSGTATYGYTF; DNA: TGTGCCAGCAGCTTAAGTGGGACAGCGACCTATGGCTACACCTTC; size: few; J: TRBJ1-2; V: TRBV7-2; D: TRBD1
CDR3: CSVEGTGGNFF; DNA: TGCAGCGTTGAAGGGACAGGGGGCAACTTCTTC; size: many; J: TRBJ1-2; V: TRBV29-1; D: TRBD1
CDR3: CASSYSASGEIGELFF; DNA: TGTGCCAGCAGTTACTCGGCTAGCGGTGAGATCGGGGAGCTGTTTTTT; size: -; J: TRBJ2-2; V: TRBV6-5; D: TRBD2
CDR3: CSARREREGLRYEQYF; DNA: TGCAGTGCCCGAAGGGAGCGGGAGGGCCTCAGGTACGAGCAGTACTTC; size: -; J: TRBJ2-7; V: TRBV20-1; D: TRBD2
CDR3: CASLGLVGAYEQYF; DNA: TGTGCCAGCTTAGGACTAGTCGGTGCCTACGAGCAGTACTTC; size: -; J: TRBJ2-7; V: TRBV28; D: TRBD2
CDR3: CASSYNSGGQGAHEQYF; DNA: TGTGCCAGCAGTTATAATTCTGGAGGACAGGGTGCCCACGAGCAGTACTTC; size: -; J: TRBJ2-7; V: TRBV12-3/TRBV12-4; D: TRBD1
CDR3: CASSIRDIYEQYF; DNA: TGTGCCAGCAGCATAAGGGACATCTACGAGCAGTACTTC; size: -; J: TRBJ2-7; V: TRBV10-2; D: -
CDR3: CSARDSLTGLGSPLHF; DNA: TGCAGTGCTAGAGATTCATTGACGGGGCTGGGTTCACCCCTCCACTTT; size: many; J: TRBJ1-6; V: TRBV20-1; D: -
CDR3: CASRGGQLSYGYTF; DNA: TGTGCCAGCAGGGGAGGACAGCTAAGCTATGGCTACACCTTC; size: -; J: TRBJ1-2; V: TRBV2; D: -
CDR3: CASSSIGVPGGYTF; DNA: TGTGCCAGCAGTTCAATAGGGGTGCCGGGCGGCTACACCTTC; size: -; J: TRBJ1-2; V: TRBV25-1; D: -
CDR3: CASSRRDRGRANEKLFF; DNA: TGTGCCAGCAGTCGCCGGGACAGGGGTAGAGCTAATGAAAAACTGTTTTTT; size: -; J: TRBJ1-4; V: TRBV2; D: TRBD1
CDR3: CSVGTGDYTEAFF; DNA: TGCAGCGTTGGTACAGGCGATTACACTGAAGCTTTCTTT; size: -; J: TRBJ1-1; V: TRBV29-1; D: -
CDR3: CASSEGQTYTLHF; DNA: TGTGCCAGCAGTGAAGGACAGACTTACACCCTCCACTTT; size: -; J: TRBJ1-6; V: TRBV2; D: -
CDR3: CSPRLAGVGQETQYF; DNA: TGCAGCCCGAGACTAGCGGGAGTAGGGCAAGAGACCCAGTACTTC; size: many; J: TRBJ2-5; V: TRBV29-1; D: TRBD2
CDR3: CASSGPGQGFAFF; DNA: TGTGCCAGCAGCGGGCCGGGACAGGGGTTCGCTTTCTTT; size: -; J: TRBJ1-1; V: TRBV7-8; D: TRBD1
CDR3: CASSPTSGLSGANVLTF; DNA: TGTGCCAGCAGCCCCACTAGCGGGCTTTCCGGGGCCAACGTCCTGACTTTC; size: -; J: TRBJ2-6; V: TRBV3-1; D: TRBD2
CDR3: CSASYQRGTYEQYF; DNA: TGCAGTGCTAGTTACCAGCGGGGAACCTACGAGCAGTACTTC; size: -; J: TRBJ2-7; V: TRBV20-1; D: TRBD2